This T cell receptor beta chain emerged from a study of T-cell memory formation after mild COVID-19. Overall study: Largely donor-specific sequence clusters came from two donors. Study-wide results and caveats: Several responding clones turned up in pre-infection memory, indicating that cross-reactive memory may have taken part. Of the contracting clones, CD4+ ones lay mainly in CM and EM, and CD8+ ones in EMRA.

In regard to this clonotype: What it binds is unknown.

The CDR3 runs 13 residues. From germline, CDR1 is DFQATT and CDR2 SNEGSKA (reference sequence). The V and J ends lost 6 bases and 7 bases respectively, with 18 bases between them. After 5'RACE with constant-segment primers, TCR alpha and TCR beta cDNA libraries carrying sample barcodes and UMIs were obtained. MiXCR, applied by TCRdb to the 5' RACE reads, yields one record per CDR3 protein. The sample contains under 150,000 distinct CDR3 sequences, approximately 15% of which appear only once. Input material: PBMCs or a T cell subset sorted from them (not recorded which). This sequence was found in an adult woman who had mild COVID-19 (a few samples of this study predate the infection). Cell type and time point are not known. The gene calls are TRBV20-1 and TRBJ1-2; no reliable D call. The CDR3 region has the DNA TGCAGTGCCTTCGGGGAGACAAAGCCTGGCTACACCTTC. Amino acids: CSAFGETKPGYTF.